This T cell receptor (beta chain) was sequenced for a study of blood T cell repertoires in COVID-19. Original handling: Scientists estimated how many nucleated cells there were by amplifying reference gene primers. TCRdb's table, derived via immunoSEQ multiplex PCR, lists solely in-frame clones and lacks some. D and trimming come from the DNA, and the V and J calls and clone size come from that table. The sample holds a few hundred thousand clones; around 87% are singletons and the top ten take around 3.6%. Germline CDR1 SGHTA, CDR2 FQGNSA. V lost 5 bases to trimming and J lost 10 bases; unmatched junction nucleotides: 10. This CDR3 region has 14 residues. This clone appeared a single time.

Sequenced material: peripheral blood. The rearrangement links TRBV7-2 to TRBJ2-1, with TRBD2 matching over 8 bases. This receptor was identified in a man between 18 and 35 years old with active or convalescent COVID-19. Here the CDR3 reads CASSVSTSDLEQFF. In nucleotides, the CDR3 is TGTGCCAGCAGCGTTTCGACTAGCGATTTGGAGCAGTTCTTC.